These T cell receptor beta chains were read from a single sample in a study of cytomegalovirus exposure and HLA in healthy donors. This table comes from immunoSEQ multiplex PCR, and its TCRdb copy is limited to in-frame clones, with some not included. The sample records around 200,000 clones, approximately 80% being singletons. Specimen: PBMCs. The receptors were gathered from a woman aged 50 to 65 in good health and CMV-seropositive. Both conserved end residues are part of each CDR3. The D gene is left open where the match is weak. Rows may omit the clone size; those that give it use once, few, many or a size class.

. | TRBD1 | TRBJ2-1 | TRBV28 | CASRSTGGVSSYNEQFF | TGTGCCAGCAGGTCAACAGGGGGCGTTAGCTCCTACAATGAGCAGTTCTTC
once | . | TRBJ1-4 | TRBV28 | CASSFLNEKLFF | TGTGCCAGCAGTTTTCTTAATGAAAAACTGTTTTTT
once | TRBD2 | TRBJ2-3 | TRBV7-7 | CASSISGGRTDTQYF | TGTGCCAGCAGCATTAGCGGGGGACGCACAGATACGCAGTATTTT
. | . | TRBJ1-5 | TRBV6-5 | CASSYGGNNQPQHF | TGTGCCAGCAGTTACGGGGGGAACAATCAGCCCCAGCATTTT
once | . | TRBJ1-2 | TRBV28 | CASSLLTGTNYGYTF | TGTGCCAGCAGTTTATTAACAGGGACTAACTATGGCTACACCTTC
few | . | TRBJ1-1 | TRBV6-6 | CASSYANQGKGTEAFF | TGTGCCAGCAGTTACGCGAATCAGGGGAAGGGCACTGAAGCTTTCTTT
. | . | TRBJ1-1 | TRBV15 | CATSRDGTGRNTEAFF | TGTGCCACCAGCAGAGATGGAACAGGGCGGAACACTGAAGCTTTCTTT
. | TRBD1 | TRBJ2-2 | TRBV5-1 | CASNLGQGDIAGELFF | TGCGCCAGCAACTTAGGACAGGGGGATATCGCCGGGGAGCTGTTTTTT
. | TRBD1 | TRBJ2-7 | TRBV11-1 | CASSQNRLTGVEQYF | TGTGCCAGCAGCCAGAACCGACTAACAGGGGTCGAGCAGTACTTC
. | TRBD1 | TRBJ1-2 | TRBV4-3 | CASSQVGGQSGYTF | TGCGCCAGCAGCCAAGTGGGGGGACAGAGTGGCTACACCTTC
. | . | TRBJ2-3 | TRBV7-9 | CASSPQTDTQYF | TGTGCCAGCAGCCCACAAACAGATACGCAGTATTTT
. | TRBD1 | TRBJ2-2 | TRBV5-1 | CASERQGDTGELFF | TGCGCCAGCGAGAGGCAGGGGGACACCGGGGAGCTGTTTTTT
. | . | TRBJ2-1 | TRBV27 | CATRAGGPNNEQFF | TGTGCCACACGAGCAGGTGGGCCTAACAATGAGCAGTTCTTC
once | . | TRBJ2-7 | TRBV7-9 | CASSLGQIYEQYF | TGTGCCAGCAGCTTAGGACAAATCTACGAGCAGTACTTC
. | . | TRBJ1-1 | TRBV21-1 | CASSKYPGGVPEAFF | TGTGCCAGCAGCAAATATCCAGGGGGCGTCCCTGAAGCTTTCTTT
. | TRBD1 | TRBJ1-5 | TRBV29-1 | CSVWDRASNQPQHF | TGCAGCGTTTGGGACAGGGCGAGCAATCAGCCCCAGCATTTT
. | TRBD1 | TRBJ1-6 | TRBV11-1 | CAVGQGNSPLHF | TGTGCCGTCGGACAGGGGAATTCACCCCTCCACTTT
. | TRBD1 | TRBJ1-2 | TRBV30 | CAWTAGGTGGAGGYTF | TGTGCCTGGACAGCGGGCGGGACAGGGGGCGCGGGGGGCTACACCTTC
. | . | TRBJ1-2 | TRBV10-3 | CAISEFQVSFGYTF | TGTGCCATCAGTGAGTTCCAGGTATCCTTTGGCTACACCTTC
. | TRBD1 | TRBJ2-1 | TRBV14 | CASSGAGTGFWDEQFF | TGTGCCAGCAGCGGGGCCGGGACAGGGTTTTGGGATGAGCAGTTCTTC
. | . | TRBJ1-1 | TRBV15 | CATSRGGGPEAFF | TGTGCCACCAGCAGAGGGGGGGGCCCTGAAGCTTTCTTT
. | . | TRBJ2-7 | TRBV15 | CATSREDSNFYPQYF | TGTGCCACCAGCAGAGAAGACAGTAATTTCTACCCGCAGTACTTC
. | TRBD1 | TRBJ1-1 | TRBV6-5 | CASNRGNRGFTEAFF | TGTGCCAGCAACAGGGGAAACAGGGGCTTCACTGAAGCTTTCTTT